One sample yielded the 18 T cell receptor beta chains listed below, sequenced in a study of chemoradiotherapy in HPV16-positive cancers. Sequencing used immunoSEQ multiplex PCR; TCRdb keeps in-frame clones, though not all of them. This table holds more than 7,500 clones, roughly 79% found once. This material was acquired from a patient who underwent chemoradiotherapy. The origin of the receptors is a human donor with HPV-associated anogenital cancer.

The chain is built from TRBV7-2 and TRBJ2-7; 8 bases are shared with TRBD2. The V segment lost 4 bases and the J segment 3 bases; nucleotides outside the gene matches: 5. Germline lookup yields CDR1 SGHTA and CDR2 FQGNSA. This CDR3 is 14 amino acids long. CDR3: CASSSDRGGYEQYF. For the CDR3, the DNA is TGTGCCAGCAGCTCGGACCGGGGGGGCTACGAGCAGTACTTC.

The CDR3 reads CASSQGAGGQAYEQYF. In DNA, the CDR3 is TGTGCCAGCAGCCAAGGGGCTGGAGGGCAAGCCTACGAGCAGTACTTC. The chain couples TRBV14 to TRBJ2-7; possibly TRBD2 for D (6 bases). Per the germline V gene, CDR1 is SGHDN and CDR2 is FVKESK. The CDR3 covers 16 residues. The ends were cut back, 1 base at V and 2 bases at J, with 15 bases in the middle.

V is TRBV7-9 and J is TRBJ1-2; no definite D call. CDR1 SEHNR and CDR2 FQNEAQ come from the germline V gene (reference sequence). The CDR3 consists of 13 residues. Between the trimmed V and J ends, which lost 5 bases and 3 bases, there was a span of 10 bases. CDR3 sequence (DNA): TGTGCCAGCAGCCCCGACATCGACTATGGCTACACCTTC. The encoded protein is CASSPDIDYGYTF.

The rearrangement uses TRBV7-9 and TRBJ2-6, with D unclear. V lost 3 bases to trimming and J lost 4 bases, with 4 bases between them. Germline V lookup: CDR1 SEHNR, CDR2 FQNEAQ (reference sequence). This CDR3 region has 13 residues. CDR3 protein: CASSLEGANVLTF. CDR3 nucleotide sequence: TGTGCCAGCAGCTTGGAGGGGGCCAACGTCCTGACTTTC.

The rearrangement joins TRBV5-4 to TRBJ2-3, with no clear D. V lost 0 bases and J lost 0, with 11 bases in between. CDR3 length equals 16 residues. Germline values: CDR1 SGHNT, CDR2 YYREEE (reference sequence). The CDR3 protein is CASSLAALQSTDTQYF. CDR3 coding DNA: TGTGCCAGCAGCTTGGCCGCCCTACAGAGCACAGATACGCAGTATTTT.

V usage is TRBV7-2 and J usage is TRBJ2-3; TRBD2 matches 7 bases. The CDR3 length is 15 residues. The germline CDR1 and CDR2 sequences are SGHTA and FQGNSA. V was pared by 1 base and J by 5 bases, with 6 bases of the junction left unmatched. CDR3 amino acids: CASSLVAGRGDTQYF. CDR3 DNA sequence: TGTGCCAGCAGCTTAGTGGCGGGGAGGGGAGATACGCAGTATTTT.

The chain uses TRBV9 and TRBJ1-1; no reliable D call. This CDR3 contains 14 residues. Trimming took off 3 bases at V and 10 bases at J, with 19 bases between the two ends. The germline V gene encodes CDR1 SGDLS and CDR2 YYNGEE. The CDR3 is CASSDYYSPEGAFF. As DNA, the CDR3 is TGTGCCAGCAGCGATTACTACTCCCCCGAAGGAGCTTTCTTT.

The V and J genes are TRBV5-1 and TRBJ2-7; 7 bases line up with TRBD1. In germline, CDR1 is SGHRS, CDR2 YFSETQ. This CDR3 is built from 15 residues. V lost 4 bases to trimming and J lost 3 bases; unmatched junction nucleotides: 10. CDR3 residues: CASSSTGQKYYEQYF. In DNA, the CDR3 is TGCGCCAGCAGCAGTACGGGACAGAAGTACTACGAGCAGTACTTC. Complete variable domain (other parts from reference TRBV5-1 and TRBJ2-7): KAGVTQTPRYLIKTRGQQVTLSCSPISGHRSVSWYQQTPGQGLQFLFEYFSETQRNKGNFPGRFSGRQFSNSRSEMNVSTLELGDSALYLCASSSTGQKYYEQYFGPGTRLTVT.

The gene calls are TRBV9 and TRBJ2-2; 11 nucleotides align to TRBD1. V dropped 8 bases and J dropped 0; count of bases not matched to a gene: 9. There are 17 residues in the CDR3. In germline, CDR1 is SGDLS, CDR2 YYNGEE. CDR3 sequence: CASSQTGQGANTGELFF. CDR3 bases: TGTGCCAGTTCCCAAACGGGACAGGGGGCGAACACCGGGGAGCTGTTTTTT.

The gene calls are TRBV2 and TRBJ2-7; TRBD1 matches at 9 bases. V trimming: 6 bases; J trimming: 2 bases; junction bases outside the gene matches: 8. This CDR3 is 15 amino acids long. Germline V gives CDR1 SNHLY, CDR2 FYNNEI. For the CDR3, the DNA is TGTGCCAGCAGCCCTCGGACAGGGGCCACCTACGAGCAGTACTTC. It translates to CASSPRTGATYEQYF.

The chain is built from TRBV14 and TRBJ1-6, with D hard to call. Between the trimmed V and J ends, which lost 1 base and 13 bases, there was a span of 8 bases. In germline, CDR1 is SGHDN, CDR2 FVKESK. CDR3 length: 12 residues. CDR3 residues: CASSQARVPLHF. The CDR3 region has the DNA TGTGCCAGCAGCCAAGCCCGAGTCCCCCTCCACTTT.

This chain joins TRBV2 and TRBJ1-4; no clear D. Trimming took off 4 bases at V and 3 bases at J, with 6 bases between the two ends. This CDR3 has 13 amino acids. CDR1 SNHLY and CDR2 FYNNEI come from the germline V gene. The DNA of the CDR3 is TGTGCCAGCAGTGCGGCTCCTAATGAAAAACTGTTTTTT. This translates into CASSAAPNEKLFF.

V and J are TRBV7-3 and TRBJ2-3; D could derive from TRBD1 or TRBD2 (5 bases each). The CDR3 totals 15 residues. The V end was cut by 0 bases, the J end by 4 bases, with 11 bases between. Germline values: CDR1 SGHTA, CDR2 FQGTGA. Here the CDR3 DNA reads TGTGCCAGCAGCTTAACGGGACCCCTACCAGATACGCAGTATTTT. Residues: CASSLTGPLPDTQYF.

This clone appeared once. This chain connects TRBV5-6 to TRBJ2-5, with 8 nucleotides matching TRBD2. The CDR3 totals 16 residues. The V segment lost 3 bases and the J segment 4 bases; nucleotides outside the gene matches: 11. Germline loops: CDR1 SGHDT, CDR2 YYEEEE. Written as DNA, the CDR3 is TGTGCCAGCAGCTGGACACGGGGGGGCCGGGGAGAGACCCAGTACTTC. It is translated as CASSWTRGGRGETQYF.

This chain links TRBV5-7 with TRBJ1-5, with no clear D. TRBV5-7 is given ORF status, its function remaining uncertain. V was shortened by 7 bases and J by 5 bases, with 13 bases between the two germline ends. The CDR3 sequence is 13 residues long. CDR3 coding DNA: TGTGCCAGCGGGTGGGCACTTTATCAGCCCCAGCATTTT. This translates into CASGWALYQPQHF.

The V gene is TRBV7-2, the J gene TRBJ2-1, with D possibly being TRBD2 (5 bases). Trimming removed 4 bases from V and 4 bases from J, with 14 bases in between. This CDR3 comprises 15 residues. From germline, CDR1 is SGHTA and CDR2 FQGNSA. The CDR3 DNA is TGTGCCAGCAGCTCAGCGGTCGGATCTTACAATGAGCAGTTCTTC. Residues: CASSSAVGSYNEQFF.

V usage is TRBV19 and J usage is TRBJ1-4; D is uncertain. CDR3 length: 12 amino acids. V was cut by 5 bases and J by 7 bases, with 8 bases left in between. Germline loops: CDR1 LNHDA, CDR2 SQIVND (reference sequence). The CDR3: CASSVQGEKLFF. The CDR3 DNA sequence: TGTGCCAGTAGTGTTCAAGGTGAAAAACTGTTTTTT.

This chain links TRBV27 with TRBJ2-1, with 7 bases that match TRBD1. Germline V CDR1 and CDR2: MNHEY, SMNVEV (reference sequence). This CDR3 is 15 amino acids long. The junction had 9 bases not matched to a gene; V was cut back by 5 bases and J by 5 bases. The CDR3 spells CASSHQGVRNNEQFF. In DNA, the CDR3 is TGTGCCAGCAGTCATCAGGGGGTAAGGAACAATGAGCAGTTCTTC.